This passage covers 15 T cell receptor beta chains from one sample sequenced in a study of beta chain features in type 1 diabetes. Expressed TCRB transcripts were sequenced because the isolated RNA had all been reverse transcribed beforehand. The method was immunoSEQ multiplex PCR; TCRdb's version includes in-frame clones alone and lacks a portion of them. The sample shows more than 110,000 clones, about 7% of them seen only once. Source material: central memory CD4+ T cells from blood. Receptors were obtained from a young woman in good health.

V and J are TRBV7-8 and TRBJ2-1; 10 positions agree with TRBD2. The CDR3 has 17 amino acids. The V and J ends lost 2 bases and 10 bases, in that order; junction bases with no gene match: 14. CDR1 is SGHVS, CDR2 FQNEAQ, per germline. The CDR3 here is CASSLLSRAVAGGEQFF. For the CDR3, the DNA is TGTGCCAGCAGCTTACTATCACGAGCGGTAGCGGGAGGCGAGCAGTTCTTC.

This clone came up many times. This chain uses TRBV23-1 with TRBJ2-4; 14 positions match TRBD2. TRBV23-1 is treated as an ORF (open reading frame) with a function not yet certain. Trimming cost V 0 bases and J 5 bases; bases outside gene matches: 0. This CDR3 contains 16 residues. CDR3: CASSQSGLAGENIQYF. The CDR3 nucleotides are TGCGCCAGCAGTCAATCGGGACTAGCGGGAGAAAACATTCAGTACTTC.

This chain uses TRBV6-4 with TRBJ2-1, with 9 nucleotides matching TRBD2. The CDR3 is made up of 16 amino acids. Germline V gives CDR1 MRHNA, CDR2 SNTAGT. The V and J ends lost 0 bases and 6 bases, in that order; junction bases with no gene match: 6. In DNA, the CDR3 is TGTGCCAGCAGTGACTCGTGGCGGGAGGGCCCCAATGAGCAGTTCTTC. It yields the protein CASSDSWREGPNEQFF.

This clone has a handful of counts. V gene TRBV15 combines with J gene TRBJ2-5; 8 bases align to TRBD2. The germline V gene has CDR1 LNHNV and CDR2 YYDKDF (reference sequence). V lost 3 bases and J lost 5; bases outside the gene matches: 14. CDR3 length equals 17 residues. CDR3 in amino acids: CATSRVSGSGKGETQYF. Here the CDR3 DNA reads TGTGCCACCAGCAGGGTTTCAGGTAGCGGGAAAGGGGAGACCCAGTACTTC.

This chain joins TRBV19 and TRBJ2-2; 12 positions match TRBD2. Looked up from germline, CDR1 is LNHDA and CDR2 is SQIVND (reference sequence). V dropped 6 bases and J dropped 6; count of bases not matched to a gene: 8. The CDR3 has 16 amino acids. CDR3 nucleotide sequence: TGTGCCAGTAGCATCCCTCTAGCGGGAGGGCCCGGGGAGCTGTTTTTT. Translation gives CASSIPLAGGPGELFF.

The rearrangement joins TRBV7-3 to TRBJ2-7, with TRBD1 matching over 9 bases. Unmatched junction bases numbered 7, after V lost 5 bases and J lost 5 bases. Germline CDR1 SGHTA, CDR2 FQGTGA. The CDR3 runs to 14 residues. CDR3 sequence: CASSQGQGINEQYF. The CDR3 nucleotides read TGTGCCAGCAGCCAAGGACAGGGGATCAACGAGCAGTACTTC.

This clone showed up just a few times. This rearrangement joins TRBV9 to TRBJ1-1, with D maybe TRBD1 (5 bases). The CDR3 totals 15 residues. The V gene's germline CDR1 is SGDLS and CDR2 YYNGEE. With 0 bases removed from V and 4 bases from J, the gap between germline ends came to 13 bases. CDR3: CASSVDPGRGTEAFF. The CDR3 DNA follows: TGTGCCAGCAGCGTAGATCCAGGGCGCGGCACTGAAGCTTTCTTT.

The rearrangement uses TRBV7-2 and TRBJ1-1, with 7 bases lining up with TRBD1. V was clipped by 3 bases and J by 4 bases; unmatched bases: 5. This CDR3 contains 14 residues. Germline assignment: CDR1 SGHTA and CDR2 FQGNSA. CDR3: CASSFGQEATEAFF. The DNA for the CDR3 is TGTGCCAGCAGCTTCGGACAGGAGGCCACTGAAGCTTTCTTT.

This clone turned up a few times. The chain has TRBV19 and TRBJ2-5; 10 nucleotides agree with TRBD1. The ends lost 3 bases at V and 6 bases at J; junction bases unmatched: 7. Germline assignment: CDR1 LNHDA and CDR2 SQIVND (reference sequence). This CDR3 is 15 amino acids long. CDR3 bases: TGTGCCAGTAGTATCACCGGGACAGGGGTAAAGACCCAGTACTTC. The encoded protein is CASSITGTGVKTQYF.

This clone was seen repeatedly, ten times or more. The chain recombines TRBV29-1 with TRBJ1-1; TRBD1 is a possible D gene (6 bases). The V end lost 4 bases, the J end lost 5 bases, and 17 bases lay between the germline ends. The CDR3 sequence is 14 residues long. Germline loops: CDR1 SQVTM, CDR2 ANQGSEA. Here the CDR3 reads CSVGGQGFGTEAFF. Written as DNA, the CDR3 is TGCAGCGTTGGAGGTCAGGGGTTCGGTACTGAAGCTTTCTTT.

The chain joins TRBV27 to TRBJ2-6; 7 bases map to TRBD1. V was clipped by 6 bases and J by 1 base; unmatched bases: 6. The CDR3 is 16 residues long. Germline assignment: CDR1 MNHEY and CDR2 SMNVEV (reference sequence). CDR3 protein: CASRGTVRSGANVLTF. CDR3 bases: TGTGCCAGCAGGGGGACAGTACGATCTGGGGCCAACGTCCTGACTTTC.

Only a few counts were recorded for this clone. V is TRBV2 and J is TRBJ1-5, with TRBD1 as a possible D gene (5 bases). Trimming stripped 6 bases from V and 6 bases from J, with 12 bases between. The length of the CDR3 is 13 residues. In germline, CDR1 is SNHLY, CDR2 FYNNEI. CDR3 in DNA: TGTGCCAGCAGGGGAGGGGATTTTCAGCCCCAGCATTTT. Its translation is CASRGGDFQPQHF.

V and J are TRBV6-5 and TRBJ2-7; 7 positions agree with TRBD1. Per germline, CDR1 MNHEY and CDR2 SVGAGI. V trimming: 4 bases; J trimming: 3 bases; junction bases outside the gene matches: 3. The CDR3 consists of 13 residues. This chain's CDR3 is CASSSGTDYEQYF. The CDR3 DNA sequence: TGTGCCAGCAGTTCCGGGACAGACTACGAGCAGTACTTC.

The V gene is TRBV7-9, the J gene TRBJ2-3; 9 bases fit TRBD2. The CDR3 spans 15 residues. Germline V CDR1 and CDR2: SEHNR, FQNEAQ (reference sequence). V was clipped by 3 bases and J by 6 bases; unmatched bases: 7. The CDR3 DNA sequence: TGTGCCAGCAGCTTTCAGCTAGCGGGAACCGATACGCAGTATTTT. It specifies CASSFQLAGTDTQYF.

The chain recombines TRBV6-6 with TRBJ2-5; 7 bases map to TRBD2. The CDR3 consists of 16 residues. Germline CDR1 and CDR2: MNHNY and SVGAGI (reference sequence). J was trimmed by 4 bases and V by 7 bases; bases with no gene match: 15. The chain's CDR3 is CASTRTSGGSVETQYF. Here the CDR3 DNA reads TGTGCCAGCACGAGGACTAGTGGCGGGAGCGTAGAGACCCAGTACTTC.